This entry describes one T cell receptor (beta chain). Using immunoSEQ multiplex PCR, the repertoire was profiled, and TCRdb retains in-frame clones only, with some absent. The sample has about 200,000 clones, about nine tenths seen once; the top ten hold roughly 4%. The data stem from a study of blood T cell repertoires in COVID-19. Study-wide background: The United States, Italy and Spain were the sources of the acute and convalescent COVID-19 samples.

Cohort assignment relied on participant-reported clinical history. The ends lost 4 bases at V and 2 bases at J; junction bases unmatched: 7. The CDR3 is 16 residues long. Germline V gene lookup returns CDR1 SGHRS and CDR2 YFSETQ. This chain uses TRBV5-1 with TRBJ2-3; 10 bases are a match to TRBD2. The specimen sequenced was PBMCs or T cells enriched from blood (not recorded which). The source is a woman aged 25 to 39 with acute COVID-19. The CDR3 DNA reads TGCGCCAGCAGCCCGAAGCTAGCGGGGGTCACAGATACGCAGTATTTT. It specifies CASSPKLAGVTDTQYF. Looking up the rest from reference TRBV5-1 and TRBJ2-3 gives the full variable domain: KAGVTQTPRYLIKTRGQQVTLSCSPISGHRSVSWYQQTPGQGLQFLFEYFSETQRNKGNFPGRFSGRQFSNSRSEMNVSTLELGDSALYLCASSPKLAGVTDTQYFGPGTRLTVL.